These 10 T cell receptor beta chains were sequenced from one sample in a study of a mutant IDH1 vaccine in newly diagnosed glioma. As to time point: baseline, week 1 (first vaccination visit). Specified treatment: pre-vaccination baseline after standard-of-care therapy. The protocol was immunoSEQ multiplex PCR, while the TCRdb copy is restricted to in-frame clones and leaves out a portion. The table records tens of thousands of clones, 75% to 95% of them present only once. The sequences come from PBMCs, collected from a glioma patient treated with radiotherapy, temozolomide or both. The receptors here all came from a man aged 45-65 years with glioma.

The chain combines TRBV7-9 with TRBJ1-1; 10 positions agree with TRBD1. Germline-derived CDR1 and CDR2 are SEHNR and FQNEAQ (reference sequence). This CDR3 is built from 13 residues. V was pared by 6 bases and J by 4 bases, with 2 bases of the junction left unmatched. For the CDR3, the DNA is TGTGCCAGCAGGACAGGGGGCGGCACTGAAGCTTTCTTT. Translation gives CASRTGGGTEAFF.

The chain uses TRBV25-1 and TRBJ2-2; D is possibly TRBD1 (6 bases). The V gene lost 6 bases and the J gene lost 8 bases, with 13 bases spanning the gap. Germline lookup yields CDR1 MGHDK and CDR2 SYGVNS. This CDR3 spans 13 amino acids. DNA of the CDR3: TGTGCCAGCAGCCGAGGGGGTTTGGGGGAGCTGTTTTTT. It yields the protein CASSRGGLGELFF.

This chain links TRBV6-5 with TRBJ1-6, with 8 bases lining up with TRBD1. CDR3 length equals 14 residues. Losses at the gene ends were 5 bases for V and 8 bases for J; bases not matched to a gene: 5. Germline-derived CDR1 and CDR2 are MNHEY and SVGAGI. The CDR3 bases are TGTGCCAGCAGTACGTGGACAGGGTATTCACCCCTCCACTTT. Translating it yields CASSTWTGYSPLHF.

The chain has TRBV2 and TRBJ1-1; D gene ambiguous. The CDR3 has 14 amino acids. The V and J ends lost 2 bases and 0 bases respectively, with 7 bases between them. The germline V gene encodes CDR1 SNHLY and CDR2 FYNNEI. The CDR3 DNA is TGTGCCAGCAGTGAACCCCACTTGAACACTGAAGCTTTCTTT. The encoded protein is CASSEPHLNTEAFF.

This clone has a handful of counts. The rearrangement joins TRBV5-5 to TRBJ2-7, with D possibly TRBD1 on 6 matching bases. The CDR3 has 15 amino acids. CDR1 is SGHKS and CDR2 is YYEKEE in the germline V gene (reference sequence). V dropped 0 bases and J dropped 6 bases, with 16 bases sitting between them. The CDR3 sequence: CASSLAITGRFEQYF. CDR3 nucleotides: TGTGCCAGCAGCTTGGCCATTACAGGGAGATTCGAGCAGTACTTC.

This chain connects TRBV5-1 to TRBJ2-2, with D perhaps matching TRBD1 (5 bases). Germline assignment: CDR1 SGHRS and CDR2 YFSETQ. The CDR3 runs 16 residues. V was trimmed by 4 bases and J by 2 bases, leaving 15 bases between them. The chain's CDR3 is CASSPPGRGNTGELFF. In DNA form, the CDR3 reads TGCGCCAGCAGCCCGCCCGGAAGGGGCAACACCGGGGAGCTGTTTTTT. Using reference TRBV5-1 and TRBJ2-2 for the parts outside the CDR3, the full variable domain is KAGVTQTPRYLIKTRGQQVTLSCSPISGHRSVSWYQQTPGQGLQFLFEYFSETQRNKGNFPGRFSGRQFSNSRSEMNVSTLELGDSALYLCASSPPGRGNTGELFFGEGSRLTVL.

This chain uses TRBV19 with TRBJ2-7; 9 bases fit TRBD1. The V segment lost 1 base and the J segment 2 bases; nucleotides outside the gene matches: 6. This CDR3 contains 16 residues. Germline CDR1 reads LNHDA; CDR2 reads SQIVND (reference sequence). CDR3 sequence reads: CASSIAAGQGAYEQYF. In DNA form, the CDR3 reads TGTGCCAGTAGTATAGCCGCGGGACAGGGTGCCTACGAGCAGTACTTC. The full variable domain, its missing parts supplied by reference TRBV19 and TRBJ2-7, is DGGITQSPKYLFRKEGQNVTLSCEQNLNHDAMYWYRQDPGQGLRLIYYSQIVNDFQKGDIAEGYSVSREKKESFPLTVTSAQKNPTAFYLCASSIAAGQGAYEQYFGPGTRLTVT.

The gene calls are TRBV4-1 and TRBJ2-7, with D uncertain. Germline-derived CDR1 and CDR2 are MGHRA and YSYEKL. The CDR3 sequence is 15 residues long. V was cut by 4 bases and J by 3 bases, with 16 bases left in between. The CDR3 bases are TGCGCCAGCAGCCTATACCAGGACCTTCTCTACGAGCAGTACTTC. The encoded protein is CASSLYQDLLYEQYF.

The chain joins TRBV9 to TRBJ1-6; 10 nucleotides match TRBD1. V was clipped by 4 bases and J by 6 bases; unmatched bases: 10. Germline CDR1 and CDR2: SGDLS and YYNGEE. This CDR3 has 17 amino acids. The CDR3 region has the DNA TGTGCCAGCAGCTCAACTACGACAGGGGGCTTTAATTCACCCCTCCACTTT. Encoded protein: CASSSTTTGGFNSPLHF.

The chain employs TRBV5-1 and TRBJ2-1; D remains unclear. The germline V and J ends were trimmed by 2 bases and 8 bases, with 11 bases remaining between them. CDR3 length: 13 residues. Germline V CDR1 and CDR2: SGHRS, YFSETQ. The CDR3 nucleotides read TGCGCCAGCAGCTTCGAAGGGAACGATGAGCAGTTCTTC. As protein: CASSFEGNDEQFF.